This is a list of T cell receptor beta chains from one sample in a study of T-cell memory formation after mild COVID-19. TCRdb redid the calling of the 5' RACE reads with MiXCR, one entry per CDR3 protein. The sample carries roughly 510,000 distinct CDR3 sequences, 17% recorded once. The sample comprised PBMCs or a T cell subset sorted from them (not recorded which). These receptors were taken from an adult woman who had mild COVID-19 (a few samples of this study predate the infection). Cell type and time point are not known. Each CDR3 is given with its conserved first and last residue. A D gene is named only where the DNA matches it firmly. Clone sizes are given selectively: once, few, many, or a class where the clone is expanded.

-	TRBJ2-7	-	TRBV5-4	CASGSGGYYEQYF	TGTGCCAGCGGGAGTGGGGGTTACTACGAGCAGTACTTC
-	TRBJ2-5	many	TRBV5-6	CASSFAGETQYF	TGTGCCAGCAGCTTTGCGGGAGAGACCCAGTACTTC
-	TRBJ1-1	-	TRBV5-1	CASSLAGGGNTEAFF	TGCGCCAGCAGCTTGGCCGGAGGGGGTAACACTGAAGCTTTCTTT
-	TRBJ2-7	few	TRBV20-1	CSATQLAFPSYEQYF	TGCAGTGCTACCCAGCTAGCATTCCCCTCCTACGAGCAGTACTTC
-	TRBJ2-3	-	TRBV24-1	CATSEIWGSTDTQYF	TGTGCCACCAGTGAAATATGGGGTAGCACAGATACGCAGTATTTT
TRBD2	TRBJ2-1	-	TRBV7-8	CASSSRNKLAGKAHEQFF	TGTGCCAGCAGCTCGCGAAACAAATTAGCGGGAAAAGCCCATGAGCAGTTCTTC
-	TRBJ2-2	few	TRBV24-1	CATTDSNTGELFF	TGTGCCACCACGGACAGCAACACCGGGGAGCTGTTTTTT
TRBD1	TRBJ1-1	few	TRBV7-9	CASSDATTATGVNTEAFF	TGTGCCAGCAGCGATGCGACCACGGCTACAGGGGTGAACACTGAAGCTTTCTTT
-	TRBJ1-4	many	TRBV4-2	CASSHSGSGRPNEKLFF	TGTGCCAGCAGCCACAGCGGGTCGGGCAGGCCCAATGAAAAACTGTTTTTT
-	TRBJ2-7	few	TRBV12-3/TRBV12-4	CASTPSGRHEQYF	TGTGCCAGCACCCCTTCCGGCCGGCACGAGCAGTACTTC
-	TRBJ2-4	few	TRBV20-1	CSAPWGNIQYF	TGCAGTGCTCCCTGGGGGAACATTCAGTACTTC
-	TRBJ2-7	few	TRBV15	CATSETVGASSYEQYF	TGTGCCACTTCGGAAACCGTCGGGGCCAGCTCCTACGAGCAGTACTTC
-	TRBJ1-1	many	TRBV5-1	CASRRMGGADTEAFF	TGCGCCAGCAGACGAATGGGGGGCGCGGACACTGAAGCTTTCTTT
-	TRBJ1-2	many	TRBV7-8	CASHKDRLNFGYTF	TGTGCCAGCCATAAGGACCGCCTAAATTTTGGCTACACCTTC
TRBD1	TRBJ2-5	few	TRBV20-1	CSAMRTGRETQYF	TGCAGTGCTATGAGGACAGGGAGGGAGACCCAGTACTTC
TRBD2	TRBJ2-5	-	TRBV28	CASSWQREGPWETQYF	TGTGCCAGCAGTTGGCAGCGGGAGGGCCCTTGGGAGACCCAGTACTTC
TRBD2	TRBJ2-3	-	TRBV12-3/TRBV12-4	CASSLSSGRFGTDTQYF	TGTGCCAGCAGTTTGTCTAGCGGGAGGTTCGGCACAGATACGCAGTATTTT
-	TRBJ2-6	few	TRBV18	CASSPRTGARTSGANVLTF	TGTGCCAGCTCACCACGTACCGGAGCCCGGACCTCTGGGGCCAACGTCCTGACTTTC
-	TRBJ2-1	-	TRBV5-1	CASSLAAATGYGVNEQFF	TGCGCCAGCAGCTTGGCCGCGGCTACCGGATACGGGGTCAATGAGCAGTTCTTC
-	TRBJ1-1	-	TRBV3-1	CASSQDKAGPNTEAFF	TGTGCCAGCAGCCAAGATAAGGCCGGGCCAAACACTGAAGCTTTCTTT
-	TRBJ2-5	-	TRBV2	CASNSGTRRGETQYF	TGTGCCAGCAACTCCGGGACGAGGAGGGGAGAGACCCAGTACTTC
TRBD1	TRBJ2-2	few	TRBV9	CASSFRDRGTGELFF	TGTGCCAGCAGCTTCCGGGACAGGGGCACCGGGGAGCTGTTTTTT
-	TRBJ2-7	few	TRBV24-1	CATSAMGYEQYF	TGTGCCACCAGTGCTATGGGGTACGAGCAGTACTTC
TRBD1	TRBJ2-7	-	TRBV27	CASSSLDRQYEQYF	TGTGCCAGCAGTTCCCTGGACAGGCAGTACGAGCAGTACTTC
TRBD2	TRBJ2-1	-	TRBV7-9	CASSRRGLAGDNNEQFF	TGTGCCAGCAGCCGCAGGGGCCTAGCGGGAGACAACAATGAGCAGTTCTTC
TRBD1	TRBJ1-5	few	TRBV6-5	CASSYRRAGGQPQHF	TGTGCCAGCAGTTATCGTCGGGCAGGGGGTCAGCCCCAGCATTTT
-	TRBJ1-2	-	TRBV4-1	CASSRPDRDYGYTF	TGCGCCAGCAGCCGCCCGGACAGAGACTATGGCTACACCTTC
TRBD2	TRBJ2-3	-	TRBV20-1	CSAVVVAGLDTQYF	TGCAGTGCCGTTGTGGTAGCGGGGTTAGATACGCAGTATTTT
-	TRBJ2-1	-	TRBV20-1	CSARRSGEQFF	TGCAGTGCTAGAAGGTCGGGCGAGCAGTTCTTC
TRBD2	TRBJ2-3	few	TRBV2	CASSAGTSPDTQYF	TGTGCCAGCAGTGCCGGGACTAGCCCAGATACGCAGTATTTT
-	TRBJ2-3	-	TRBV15	CATSRDLGRPSTDTQYF	TGTGCCACCAGCAGAGATCTAGGTCGGCCCAGCACAGATACGCAGTATTTT
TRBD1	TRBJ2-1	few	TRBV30	CAWSTGQGVNEQFF	TGTGCCTGGAGTACGGGACAGGGGGTTAATGAGCAGTTCTTC
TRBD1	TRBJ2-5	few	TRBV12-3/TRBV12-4	CASSFRGLIETQYF	TGTGCCAGCAGTTTTAGGGGGCTGATTGAGACCCAGTACTTC
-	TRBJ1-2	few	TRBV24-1	CATSVGGADGNYGYTF	TGTGCCACCAGTGTGGGGGGGGCAGACGGTAACTATGGCTACACCTTC
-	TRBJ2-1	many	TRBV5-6	CASSLPRLWRDEQFF	TGTGCCAGCAGCCTGCCCAGGCTGTGGCGGGATGAGCAGTTCTTC
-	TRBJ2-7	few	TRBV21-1	CASSKVRTYEQYF	TGTGCCAGCAGCAAAGTTAGGACCTACGAGCAGTACTTC
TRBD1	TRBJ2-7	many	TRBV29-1	CSVQDRRSSYEQYF	TGCAGCGTTCAGGACAGGAGGAGCTCCTACGAGCAGTACTTC
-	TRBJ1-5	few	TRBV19	CASRVYPGENQPQHF	TGTGCCAGTAGAGTTTACCCAGGCGAAAATCAGCCCCAGCATTTT
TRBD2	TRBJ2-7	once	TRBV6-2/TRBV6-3	CASGSGLAGGRAYEQYF	TGTGCCAGCGGCTCGGGACTAGCGGGAGGACGAGCCTACGAGCAGTACTTC